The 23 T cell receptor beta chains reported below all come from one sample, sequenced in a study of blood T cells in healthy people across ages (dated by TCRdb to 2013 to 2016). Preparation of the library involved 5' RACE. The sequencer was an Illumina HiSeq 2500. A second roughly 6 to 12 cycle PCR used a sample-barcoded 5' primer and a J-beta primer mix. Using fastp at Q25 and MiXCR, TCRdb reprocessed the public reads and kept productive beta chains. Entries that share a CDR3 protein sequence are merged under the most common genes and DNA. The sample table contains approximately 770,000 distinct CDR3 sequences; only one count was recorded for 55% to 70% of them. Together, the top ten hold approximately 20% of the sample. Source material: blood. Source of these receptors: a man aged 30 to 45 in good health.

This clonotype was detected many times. CDR3 amino acids: CASRQAGETQYF. Written as DNA, the CDR3 is TGTGCCAGTCGACAGGCTGGGGAGACCCAGTACTTC. The chain combines TRBV19 with TRBJ2-5; D is possibly TRBD1 (6 bases). The CDR3 runs 12 residues. Germline CDR1 LNHDA, CDR2 SQIVND (reference sequence). V was clipped by 8 bases and J by 5 bases, with 12 bases between them.

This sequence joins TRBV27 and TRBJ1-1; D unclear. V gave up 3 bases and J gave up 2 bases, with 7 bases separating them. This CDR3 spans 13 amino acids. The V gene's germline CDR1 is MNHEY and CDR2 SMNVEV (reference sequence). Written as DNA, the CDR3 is TGTGCCAGCAGTTTTGCGCCAAACACTGAAGCTTTCTTT. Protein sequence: CASSFAPNTEAFF.

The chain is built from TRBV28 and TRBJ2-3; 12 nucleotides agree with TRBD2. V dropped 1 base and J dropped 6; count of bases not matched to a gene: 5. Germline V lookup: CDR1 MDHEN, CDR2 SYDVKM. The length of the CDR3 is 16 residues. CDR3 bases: TGTGCCAGCAGTTTATCTAGCGGGGGGGCCTTCGATACGCAGTATTTT. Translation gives CASSLSSGGAFDTQYF. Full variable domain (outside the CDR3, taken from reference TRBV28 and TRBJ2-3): DVKVTQSSRYLVKRTGEKVFLECVQDMDHENMFWYRQDPGLGLRLIYFSYDVKMKEKGDIPEGYSVSREKKERFSLILESASTNQTSMYLCASSLSSGGAFDTQYFGPGTRLTVL.

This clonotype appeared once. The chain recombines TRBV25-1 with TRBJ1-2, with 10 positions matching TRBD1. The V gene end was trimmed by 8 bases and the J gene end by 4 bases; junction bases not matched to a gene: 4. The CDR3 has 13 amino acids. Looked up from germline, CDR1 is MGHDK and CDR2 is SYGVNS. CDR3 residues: CASGGQGIYGYTF. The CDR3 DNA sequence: TGTGCCAGCGGGGGACAGGGGATCTATGGCTACACCTTC.

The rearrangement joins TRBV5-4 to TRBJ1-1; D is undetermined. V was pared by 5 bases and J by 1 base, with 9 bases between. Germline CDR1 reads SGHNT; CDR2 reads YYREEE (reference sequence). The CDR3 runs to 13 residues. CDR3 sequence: CASRSTWNTEAFF. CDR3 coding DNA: TGTGCCAGCAGATCGACTTGGAACACTGAAGCTTTCTTT.

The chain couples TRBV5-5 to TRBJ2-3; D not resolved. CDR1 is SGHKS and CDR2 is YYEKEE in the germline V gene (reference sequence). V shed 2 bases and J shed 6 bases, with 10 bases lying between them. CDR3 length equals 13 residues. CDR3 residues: CASSFMVGDTQYF. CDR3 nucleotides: TGTGCCAGCAGCTTCATGGTGGGCGATACGCAGTATTTT. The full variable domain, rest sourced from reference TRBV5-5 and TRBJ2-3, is DAGVTQSPTHLIKTRGQQVTLRCSPISGHKSVSWYQQVLGQGPQFIFQYYEKEERGRGNFPDRFSARQFPNYSSELNVNALLLGDSALYLCASSFMVGDTQYFGPGTRLTVL.

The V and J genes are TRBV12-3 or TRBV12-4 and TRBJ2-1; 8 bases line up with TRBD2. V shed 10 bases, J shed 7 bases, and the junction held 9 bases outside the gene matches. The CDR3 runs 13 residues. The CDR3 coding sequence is TGTGCCACTCTTGGGACTAGTACGAATGAGCAGTTCTTC. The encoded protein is CATLGTSTNEQFF.

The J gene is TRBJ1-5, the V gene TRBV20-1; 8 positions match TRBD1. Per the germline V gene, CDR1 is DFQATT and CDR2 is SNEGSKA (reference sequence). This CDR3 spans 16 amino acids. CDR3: CGVLASQGARDQPQHF. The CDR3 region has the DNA TGCGGTGTTTTAGCCTCTCAGGGGGCGCGTGATCAGCCCCAGCATTTT.

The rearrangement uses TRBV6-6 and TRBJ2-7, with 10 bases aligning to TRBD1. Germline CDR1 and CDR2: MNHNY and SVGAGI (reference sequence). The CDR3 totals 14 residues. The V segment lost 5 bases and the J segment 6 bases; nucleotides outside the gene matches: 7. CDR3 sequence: CASSGTGDGSEQYF. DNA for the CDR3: TGTGCCAGCAGTGGGACAGGGGACGGCTCCGAGCAGTACTTC.

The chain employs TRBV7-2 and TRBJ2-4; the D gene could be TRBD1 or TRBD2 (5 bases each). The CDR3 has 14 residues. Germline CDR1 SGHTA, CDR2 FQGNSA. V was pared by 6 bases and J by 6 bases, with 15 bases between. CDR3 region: CASRKTLGTNIQYF. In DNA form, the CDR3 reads TGTGCCAGCAGGAAAACGCTTGGGACAAACATTCAGTACTTC.

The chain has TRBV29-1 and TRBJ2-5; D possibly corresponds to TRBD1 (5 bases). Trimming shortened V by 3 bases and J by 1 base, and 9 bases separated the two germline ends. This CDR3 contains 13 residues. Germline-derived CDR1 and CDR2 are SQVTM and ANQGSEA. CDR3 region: CSVDRRVQETQYF. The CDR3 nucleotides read TGCAGCGTTGACCGCAGGGTCCAAGAGACCCAGTACTTC. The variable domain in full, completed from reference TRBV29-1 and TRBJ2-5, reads SAVISQKPSRDICQRGTSLTIQCQVDSQVTMMFWYRQQPGQSLTLIATANQGSEATYESGFVIDKFPISRPNLTFSTLTVSNMSPEDSSIYLCSVDRRVQETQYFGPGTRLLVL.

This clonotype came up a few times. The chain's CDR3 is CASRGPNSPLHF. The CDR3 nucleotides read TGTGCCAGCAGGGGGCCTAATTCACCCCTCCACTTT. This chain links TRBV6-1 with TRBJ1-6; a weak D match, TRBD1 (5 bases). Trimming removed 6 bases from V and 6 bases from J, with 6 bases in between. Germline V lookup: CDR1 MNHNS, CDR2 SASEGT. The CDR3 is 12 amino acids.

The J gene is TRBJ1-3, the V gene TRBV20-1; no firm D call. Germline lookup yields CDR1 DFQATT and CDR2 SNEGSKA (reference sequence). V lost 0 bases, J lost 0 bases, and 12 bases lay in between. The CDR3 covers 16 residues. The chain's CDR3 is CSARDGRRSSGNTIYF. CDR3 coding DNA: TGCAGTGCTAGAGATGGCAGACGGAGCTCTGGAAACACCATATATTTT.

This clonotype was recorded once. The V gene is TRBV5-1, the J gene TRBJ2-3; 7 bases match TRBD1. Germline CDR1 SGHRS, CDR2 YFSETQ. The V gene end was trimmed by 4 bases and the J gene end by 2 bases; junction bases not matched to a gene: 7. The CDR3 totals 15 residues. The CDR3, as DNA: TGCGCCAGCAGCAACACAGGGGCGGACACAGATACGCAGTATTTT. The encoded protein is CASSNTGADTDTQYF.

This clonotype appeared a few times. The CDR3 region is CASSPQVGANTEAFF. In nucleotides, the CDR3 is TGTGCCAGTAGTCCCCAGGTGGGGGCCAACACTGAAGCTTTCTTT. This chain links TRBV19 with TRBJ1-1; D perhaps matches TRBD1 (6 bases). With 5 bases removed from V and 2 bases from J, the gap between germline ends came to 15 bases. The germline V gene has CDR1 LNHDA and CDR2 SQIVND (reference sequence). The CDR3 has 15 residues. Looking up the rest from reference TRBV19 and TRBJ1-1 gives the full variable domain: DGGITQSPKYLFRKEGQNVTLSCEQNLNHDAMYWYRQDPGQGLRLIYYSQIVNDFQKGDIAEGYSVSREKKESFPLTVTSAQKNPTAFYLCASSPQVGANTEAFFGQGTRLTVV.

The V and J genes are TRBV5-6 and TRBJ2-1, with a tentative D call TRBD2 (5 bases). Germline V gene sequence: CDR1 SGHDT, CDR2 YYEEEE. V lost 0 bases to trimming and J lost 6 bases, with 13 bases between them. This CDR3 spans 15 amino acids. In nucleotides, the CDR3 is TGTGCCAGCAGCTTGGACCTCTGGAGCGGCAATGAGCAGTTCTTC. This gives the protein CASSLDLWSGNEQFF.

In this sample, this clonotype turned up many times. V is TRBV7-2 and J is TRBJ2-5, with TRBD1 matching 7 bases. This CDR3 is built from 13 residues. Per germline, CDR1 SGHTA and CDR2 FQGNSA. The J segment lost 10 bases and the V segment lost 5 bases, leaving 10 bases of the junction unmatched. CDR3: CASSAEPGQRQYF. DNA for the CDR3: TGTGCCAGCAGCGCCGAACCGGGACAGCGCCAGTACTTC.

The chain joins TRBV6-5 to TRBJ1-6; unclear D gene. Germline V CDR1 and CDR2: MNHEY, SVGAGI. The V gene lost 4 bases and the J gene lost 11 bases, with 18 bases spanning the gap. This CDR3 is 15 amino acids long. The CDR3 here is CASSSSFMRLTPLHF. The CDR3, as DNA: TGTGCCAGCAGTTCTTCTTTCATGCGTCTCACACCCCTCCACTTT.

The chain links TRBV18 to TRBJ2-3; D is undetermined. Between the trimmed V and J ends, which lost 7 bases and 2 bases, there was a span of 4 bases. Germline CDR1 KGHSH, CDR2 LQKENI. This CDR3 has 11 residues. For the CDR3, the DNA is TGTGCCAGCTTCTCCACAGATACGCAGTATTTT. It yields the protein CASFSTDTQYF.

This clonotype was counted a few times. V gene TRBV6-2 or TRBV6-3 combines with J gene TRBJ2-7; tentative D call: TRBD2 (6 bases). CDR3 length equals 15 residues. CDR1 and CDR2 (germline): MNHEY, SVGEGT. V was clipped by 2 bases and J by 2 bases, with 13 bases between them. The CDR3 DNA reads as TGTGCCAGCAGTTACATGGCGGGACGGACCTACGAGCAGTACTTC. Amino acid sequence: CASSYMAGRTYEQYF.

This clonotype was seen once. The CDR3 sequence is CASSEGRQGDPWKLFF. The DNA of the CDR3 is TGTGCCAGCAGTGAAGGACGACAGGGGGACCCTTGGAAACTGTTTTTT. V gene TRBV2 combines with J gene TRBJ1-4; 9 nucleotides match TRBD1. V lost 1 base and J lost 11; bases outside the gene matches: 11. The CDR3 sequence is 16 residues long. CDR1 and CDR2 from the germline V gene are SNHLY and FYNNEI.

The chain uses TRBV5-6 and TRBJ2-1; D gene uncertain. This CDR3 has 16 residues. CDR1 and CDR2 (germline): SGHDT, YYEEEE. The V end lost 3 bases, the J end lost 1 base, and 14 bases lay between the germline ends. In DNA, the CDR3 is TGTGCCAGCAGCTCCAAACCCGGGCGTTCCTACAATGAGCAGTTCTTC. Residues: CASSSKPGRSYNEQFF.

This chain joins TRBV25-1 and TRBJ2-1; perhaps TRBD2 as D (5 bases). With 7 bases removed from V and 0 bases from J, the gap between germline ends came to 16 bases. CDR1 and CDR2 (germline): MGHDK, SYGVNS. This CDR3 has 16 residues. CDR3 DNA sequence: TGTGCCAGCAACGGTCAGAAAACTAGCTCCTACAATGAGCAGTTCTTC. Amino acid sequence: CASNGQKTSSYNEQFF.